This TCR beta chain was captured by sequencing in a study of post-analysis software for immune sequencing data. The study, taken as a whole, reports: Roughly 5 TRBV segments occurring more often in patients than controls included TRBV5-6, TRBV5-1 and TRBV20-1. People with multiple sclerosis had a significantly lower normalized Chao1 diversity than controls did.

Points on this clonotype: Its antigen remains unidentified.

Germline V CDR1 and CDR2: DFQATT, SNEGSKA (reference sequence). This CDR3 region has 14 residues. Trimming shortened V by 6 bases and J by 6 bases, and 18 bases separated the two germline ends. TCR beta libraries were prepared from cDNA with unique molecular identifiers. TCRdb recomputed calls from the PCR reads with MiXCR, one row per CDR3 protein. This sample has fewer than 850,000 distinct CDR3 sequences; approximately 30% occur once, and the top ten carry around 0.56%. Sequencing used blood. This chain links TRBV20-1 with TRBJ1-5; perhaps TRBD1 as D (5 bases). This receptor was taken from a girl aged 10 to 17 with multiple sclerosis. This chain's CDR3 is CSAHGTGISQPQHF. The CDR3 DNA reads TGCAGTGCCCATGGGACGGGGATCAGTCAGCCCCAGCATTTT.